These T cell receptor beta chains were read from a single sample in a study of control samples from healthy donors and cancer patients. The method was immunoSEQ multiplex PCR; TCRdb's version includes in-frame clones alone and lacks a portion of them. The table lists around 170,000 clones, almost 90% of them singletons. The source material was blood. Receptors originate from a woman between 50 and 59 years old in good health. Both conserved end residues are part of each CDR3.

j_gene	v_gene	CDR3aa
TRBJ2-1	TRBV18	CASSISAGVGSYNEQFF
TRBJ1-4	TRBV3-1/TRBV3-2	CASSSTLTGYQEKLFF
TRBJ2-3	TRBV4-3	CASSPTALEYTDTQYF
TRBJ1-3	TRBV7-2	CASSSRQSSGNTIYF
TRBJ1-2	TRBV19	CASSMARVNYGYTF
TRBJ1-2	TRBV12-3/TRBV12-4	CASSLEGAYGYTF
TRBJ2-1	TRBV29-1	CSVEIGEQFF
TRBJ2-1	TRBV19	CASSPRARWGYNEQFF
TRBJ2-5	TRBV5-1	CASSLAETQYF
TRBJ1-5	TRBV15	CATSQDSAWAQHF
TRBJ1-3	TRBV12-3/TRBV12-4	CASSLVQAIYF
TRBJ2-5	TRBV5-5	CASSLVGGTETQYF
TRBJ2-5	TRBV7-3	CASSPGGKETQYF
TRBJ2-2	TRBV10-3	CAIRGTGELFF
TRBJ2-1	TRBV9	CASSVTSGTLSNNEQFF
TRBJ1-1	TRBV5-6	CASSKDRNTEAFF
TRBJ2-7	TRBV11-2	CASTLAGKVEQYF
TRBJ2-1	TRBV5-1	CASSSGAPSNEQFF
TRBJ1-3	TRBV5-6	CASSLGISGNTIYF
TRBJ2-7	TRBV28	CASSPGTGGGSEQYF
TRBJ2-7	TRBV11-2	CASSLFGGIYEQYF
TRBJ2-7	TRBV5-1	CASSLGQIYEQYF
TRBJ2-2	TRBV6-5	CASCLFGTNTGELFF
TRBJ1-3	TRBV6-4	CASSVRFSSGNTIYF
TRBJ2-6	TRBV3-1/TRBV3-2	CASSQEWVPGANVLTF
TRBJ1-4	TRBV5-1	CASSLTATNEKLFF
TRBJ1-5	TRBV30	CAWSAGTRAQPQHF
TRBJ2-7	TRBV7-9	CASSSQTDPYEQYF
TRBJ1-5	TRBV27	CASSPGGPNQPQHF
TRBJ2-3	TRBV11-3	CASSLSGGVSDTQYF
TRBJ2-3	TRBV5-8	CASSLGQVADTQYF
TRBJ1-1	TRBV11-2	CASSLLRNTEAFF
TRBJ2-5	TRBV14	CASSQTAGRETQYF
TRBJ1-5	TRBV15	CATSRDPGVYVPQHF
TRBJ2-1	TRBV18	CASSTYGEEQFF
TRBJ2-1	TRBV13	CASSPLAGGRSYNEQFF
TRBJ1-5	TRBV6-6	CASSLGNRRADQPQHF
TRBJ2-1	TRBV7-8	CASSLTGFINEQFF
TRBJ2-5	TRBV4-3	CASSQDWGGRQETQYF
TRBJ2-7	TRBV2	CASEEGFSYEQYF
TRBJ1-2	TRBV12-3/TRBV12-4	CASSFRRGYTF
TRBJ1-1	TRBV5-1	CASYRDDGTEAFF
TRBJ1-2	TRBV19	CASSTQSGAAEGYTF
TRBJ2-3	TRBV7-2	CASSSRARGGFDTQYF